A selection of T cell receptor beta chains follows, all from one sample in a study of cytomegalovirus exposure and HLA in healthy donors. Sequenced by immunoSEQ multiplex PCR; TCRdb stores in-frame clones only, minus some. The table records 120,000 to 150,000 clones, around 67% of them present only once. Sequenced sample: PBMCs. Every receptor here comes from a young woman in good health and CMV-seronegative. The CDR3 runs from the conserved cysteine through the conserved F or W. A D gene is named only where the DNA matches it firmly. Not all rows give a size; the values are once, few, many and, for expanded clones, a class.

abundance	d_gene	v_gene	j_gene	CDR3aa	CDR3nt
few	TRBD2	TRBV5-6	TRBJ2-3	CASSLGLAGAIVDTQYF	TGTGCCAGCAGCCTGGGACTAGCGGGAGCTATAGTAGATACGCAGTATTTT
-	TRBD1	TRBV11-2	TRBJ2-7	CASSPVRRQGLYEQYF	TGTGCCAGCAGCCCAGTGAGGAGACAGGGCCTATACGAGCAGTACTTC
-	TRBD1	TRBV7-2	TRBJ1-5	CASSLGKTGRLGNQPQHF	TGTGCCAGCAGCTTAGGAAAGACAGGGCGTTTAGGCAATCAGCCCCAGCATTTT
-	-	TRBV9	TRBJ2-3	CASSVGLGTDTQYF	TGTGCCAGCAGCGTAGGGCTTGGCACAGATACGCAGTATTTT
few	-	TRBV5-1	TRBJ2-1	CASSLVEPEQFF	TGCGCCAGCAGCTTGGTAGAGCCTGAGCAGTTCTTC
-	TRBD2	TRBV7-2	TRBJ2-3	CASRLPGLAGGVGGTQYF	TGTGCCAGCAGATTGCCGGGACTAGCGGGAGGCGTTGGTGGTACGCAGTATTTT
-	-	TRBV9	TRBJ1-6	CASSDRVQDSPLHF	TGTGCCAGCAGCGACAGGGTTCAAGATTCACCCCTCCACTTT
-	TRBD1	TRBV5-4	TRBJ1-1	CASSSYRGRNTEAFF	TGTGCCAGCAGCTCCTACAGGGGGCGGAACACTGAAGCTTTCTTT
-	TRBD1	TRBV7-9	TRBJ1-2	CASSLRSGQAANYGYTF	TGTGCCAGCAGCCTGCGTAGCGGACAGGCGGCTAACTATGGCTACACCTTC
once	TRBD1	TRBV5-1	TRBJ1-2	CASSERTSAGGSGYTF	TGCGCCAGCAGCGAACGAACTTCCGCAGGGGGTTCTGGCTACACCTTC
-	-	TRBV6-5	TRBJ1-2	CASSEYGGEYTF	TGTGCCAGCAGTGAATACGGGGGGGAGTACACCTTC
-	-	TRBV5-5	TRBJ1-6	CASSLGAFSSPLHF	TGTGCCAGCAGCTTGGGCGCATTTAGTTCACCCCTCCACTTT
-	TRBD1	TRBV7-2	TRBJ2-5	CASSRQGPKQETQYF	TGTGCCAGCAGCCGACAGGGCCCGAAACAAGAGACCCAGTACTTC
few	-	TRBV30	TRBJ1-1	CAGEGAFNTEAFF	TGTGCCGGCGAGGGTGCCTTCAACACTGAAGCTTTCTTT
once	TRBD2	TRBV19	TRBJ2-3	CASRLAGSQTDTQYF	TGTGCCAGTAGACTAGCGGGCTCCCAGACAGATACGCAGTATTTT
few	-	TRBV7-9	TRBJ1-2	CASSPADTKANYGYTF	TGTGCCAGCAGCCCGGCAGACACCAAAGCTAACTATGGCTACACCTTC
-	TRBD1	TRBV18	TRBJ1-6	CASTDRGWSSYNSPLHF	TGTGCCAGCACCGACAGGGGTTGGAGCTCCTATAATTCACCCCTCCACTTT
-	TRBD1	TRBV7-6	TRBJ1-2	CASSQTIGGPYGYTF	TGTGCCAGCAGCCAGACGATAGGGGGCCCCTATGGCTACACCTTC
few	TRBD1	TRBV25-1	TRBJ2-7	CASRTTGGDEQYF	TGTGCCAGCAGAACGACAGGGGGCGACGAGCAGTACTTC
-	TRBD2	TRBV13	TRBJ2-1	CASSLLAGGPSYNEQFF	TGTGCCAGCAGCTTATTAGCGGGGGGGCCCTCCTACAATGAGCAGTTCTTC
-	-	TRBV18	TRBJ2-7	CASSPDYYYEQYF	TGTGCCAGCTCACCGGACTACTACTACGAGCAGTACTTC
-	TRBD1	TRBV5-1	TRBJ1-5	CASSLDGQGNQPQHF	TGCGCCAGCAGCTTGGACGGACAGGGGAATCAGCCCCAGCATTTT
once	-	TRBV10-3	TRBJ1-5	CAISRGNLDQPQHF	TGTGCCATCAGTCGAGGGAACCTGGATCAGCCCCAGCATTTT
-	TRBD2	TRBV7-9	TRBJ2-1	CASSQLAGGHYEQFF	TGTGCCAGCAGCCAACTAGCGGGGGGGCATTACGAGCAGTTCTTC
few	-	TRBV28	TRBJ1-3	CASSDLGQSGNTIYF	TGTGCCAGCAGTGACCTGGGGCAATCAGGAAACACCATATATTTT
-	TRBD2	TRBV19	TRBJ2-1	CASSRTSGSTEQFF	TGTGCCAGTAGTCGGACTAGCGGGAGTACTGAGCAGTTCTTC
-	TRBD1	TRBV29-1	TRBJ2-7	CSVEGPGQKSYEQYF	TGCAGCGTTGAAGGACCGGGACAGAAGTCCTACGAGCAGTACTTC
once	-	TRBV25-1	TRBJ1-4	CASSEYGGNEKLFF	TGTGCCAGCAGTGAATACGGCGGGAATGAAAAACTGTTTTTT
-	TRBD1	TRBV5-6	TRBJ1-4	CASSSSTQGWGEKLFF	TGTGCCAGCAGCTCATCCACACAGGGGTGGGGTGAAAAACTGTTTTTT
-	-	TRBV28	TRBJ1-5	CASSLSGQFQPQHF	TGTGCCAGCAGTTTATCCGGACAGTTTCAGCCCCAGCATTTT
-	-	TRBV6-6	TRBJ2-7	CASKNTGQYEQYF	TGTGCCAGCAAGAACACAGGACAATACGAGCAGTACTTC
-	TRBD1	TRBV11-2	TRBJ2-1	CASSSWDRPYNEQFF	TGTGCCAGCAGCTCTTGGGACAGACCCTACAATGAGCAGTTCTTC
-	-	TRBV10-2	TRBJ1-4	CASRIAAYNEKLFF	TGCGCCAGCAGGATAGCAGCCTATAATGAAAAACTGTTTTTT
-	-	TRBV6-6	TRBJ1-5	CASSPRGFQPQHF	TGTGCCAGCAGTCCAAGGGGGTTTCAGCCCCAGCATTTT
-	TRBD1	TRBV11-2	TRBJ2-7	CASTNPGTGKTYEQYF	TGTGCCAGCACCAACCCCGGGACAGGGAAGACCTACGAGCAGTACTTC
-	-	TRBV11-2	TRBJ2-1	CASSLGGGGSYEQFF	TGTGCCAGCAGCTTAGGAGGGGGGGGCTCGTATGAGCAGTTCTTC
-	-	TRBV10-2	TRBJ2-1	CASRLGPSGNEQFF	TGCGCCAGCAGGCTCGGCCCTTCAGGGAATGAGCAGTTCTTC
few	TRBD2	TRBV6-6	TRBJ2-1	CASNEAGGLSEQFF	TGTGCCAGCAACGAAGCGGGGGGGCTCAGTGAGCAGTTCTTC
-	-	TRBV5-1	TRBJ2-4	CASNEGFAKNIQYF	TGCGCCAGCAATGAGGGTTTTGCCAAAAACATTCAGTACTTC
-	-	TRBV6-5	TRBJ2-7	CASSRQGGFYEQYF	TGTGCCAGCAGCCGACAGGGAGGATTCTACGAGCAGTACTTC
-	-	TRBV19	TRBJ2-3	CASRMKGQKVTDTQYF	TGTGCCAGTAGGATGAAGGGGCAGAAGGTCACAGATACGCAGTATTTT
-	TRBD2	TRBV5-4	TRBJ2-3	CASSAGTSRDTQYF	TGTGCCAGCAGTGCTGGGACTAGTAGAGATACGCAGTATTTT
few	-	TRBV5-8	TRBJ1-5	CASSLGGWISNQPQHF	TGTGCCAGCAGCTTGGGAGGGTGGATCAGCAATCAGCCCCAGCATTTT
-	-	TRBV25-1	TRBJ2-7	CASSAGGHYEQYF	TGTGCCAGCAGTGCGGGGGGCCACTACGAGCAGTACTTC
once	TRBD2	TRBV7-9	TRBJ2-7	CASSLLLAGVNEQYF	TGTGCCAGCAGCTTATTGCTAGCGGGGGTCAACGAGCAGTACTTC
-	TRBD2	TRBV5-4	TRBJ2-7	CASSGSAGGLYEQYF	TGTGCCAGCAGCGGGAGTGCGGGGGGGCTCTACGAGCAGTACTTC
few	TRBD2	TRBV7-3	TRBJ2-1	CASSLAGGNEQFF	TGTGCCAGCAGCCTAGCGGGGGGGAATGAGCAGTTCTTC
-	TRBD1	TRBV6-5	TRBJ1-1	CASRVQGSGKTEAFF	TGTGCCAGCAGGGTACAGGGGAGCGGTAAGACTGAAGCTTTCTTT
-	TRBD2	TRBV4-3	TRBJ2-1	CASSQDRLAELYNEQFF	TGCGCCAGCAGCCAAGATAGGCTAGCGGAACTCTACAATGAGCAGTTCTTC
-	-	TRBV18	TRBJ1-3	CASSTDTGNTIYF	TGTGCCAGCTCGACAGACACTGGAAACACCATATATTTT
-	-	TRBV7-8	TRBJ1-1	CASSSTAGGIYTEAFF	TGTGCCAGCAGCTCGACGGCGGGTGGGATCTACACTGAAGCTTTCTTT
-	TRBD1	TRBV19	TRBJ1-1	CASSRWTGGNTEAFF	TGTGCCAGTAGTAGATGGACAGGGGGGAACACTGAAGCTTTCTTT
-	-	TRBV29-1	TRBJ1-1	CSAAQSGDSIMNTEAFF	TGCAGCGCGGCACAATCCGGCGACAGCATCATGAACACTGAAGCTTTCTTT
-	TRBD1	TRBV10-3	TRBJ1-1	CAITSDRDTEAFF	TGTGCCATCACCTCGGACAGGGACACTGAAGCTTTCTTT
-	TRBD1	TRBV15	TRBJ2-1	CATNTRDRTRNEQFF	TGTGCCACCAACACCCGGGACAGGACTCGCAATGAGCAGTTCTTC
-	-	TRBV9	TRBJ2-7	CASSLEGTYEQYF	TGTGCCAGCAGCTTAGAGGGGACCTACGAGCAGTACTTC
-	TRBD1	TRBV18	TRBJ1-1	CASSPQGTARMNTEAFF	TGTGCCAGCTCACCCCAAGGGACAGCACGAATGAACACTGAAGCTTTCTTT